This entry is about one T cell receptor (beta chain). The antigen remains undetermined. Germline assignment: CDR1 PRHDT and CDR2 FYEKMQ (reference sequence). The CDR3 consists of 15 residues. J was trimmed by 13 bases and V by 4 bases; bases with no gene match: 17. The data were obtained in a study of shared clonotypes between healthy human individuals. Regarding the study as a whole: The sampled material consisted only of blood, and tissue repertoires are likely to differ.

The authors ran the assay at deep level. This table comes from immunoSEQ multiplex PCR, and its TCRdb copy is limited to in-frame clones, with some not included. Of about 1,500,000 clones detected, roughly 95% appear once; the ten largest clones hold more than 0.9%. The receptor was derived from a man younger than 40 in good health. The sample taken for sequencing was naive CD4+ T cells sorted from blood. Specified subset: CD45RA+ positively selected. The chain links TRBV13 to TRBJ2-3; 7 bases fit TRBD1. The CDR3: CASSSTRTGQIREYF. The CDR3, as DNA: TGTGCCAGCAGCTCAACCCGGACAGGTCAGATACGGGAGTATTTT. Drawing the rest from reference TRBV13 and TRBJ2-3, the complete variable domain is AAGVIQSPRHLIKEKRETATLKCYPIPRHDTVYWYQQGPGQDPQFLISFYEKMQSDKGSIPDRFSAQQFSDYHSELNMSSLELGDSALYFCASSSTRTGQIREYFGPGTRLTVL.